The present T cell receptor (beta chain) was sequenced within a study of chemoradiotherapy in HPV16-positive cancers. CDR3 length: 14 amino acids. V was clipped by 5 bases and J by 4 bases; unmatched bases: 6. Per germline, CDR1 MDHEN and CDR2 SYDVKM. Whole-study results and caveats: Better recurrence-free survival went with HPV-responsive T-cell expansion in HPV16-positive patients. During treatment, candidate HPV-specific clones and E7-related motifs expanded in tumor. The functional HPV-specific definition rests on just a couple of HPV16-positive patients.

To note about this clone: Its antigen is not known.

Only in-frame clones appear in the TCRdb table, and some are missing; sequencing was by immunoSEQ multiplex PCR. The sample yields about 5,100 clones, under 85% seen once. Sequences were derived from tumor tissue, sampled from a patient who underwent chemoradiotherapy. The V call is TRBV28, the J call TRBJ2-5; TRBD2 aligns across 8 bases. The clonotype comes from a human donor with HPV-associated anogenital cancer. CDR3: CASSASGGLETQYF. Here the CDR3 DNA reads TGTGCCAGCAGTGCCTCGGGGGGGTTAGAGACCCAGTACTTC.